The 13 T cell receptor beta chains below come from one sample, sequenced in a study of T cells after yellow fever vaccination. TCRdb fed the 5' RACE reads into MiXCR, producing one record per CDR3 protein. The repertoire includes 550,000 to 750,000 distinct CDR3 sequences, about 13% of them detected once, and roughly 13% sits in the top ten. Sample: PBMCs, taken on the day of the yellow fever booster vaccination. These receptors were collected from a man aged 25-40 years who received the YFV17D yellow fever vaccine.

The V call is TRBV20-1, the J call TRBJ1-2, with D unclear. The CDR3 consists of 11 residues. Germline V CDR1 and CDR2: DFQATT, SNEGSKA (reference sequence). Trimming took 4 bases from V and 7 from J, leaving 10 bases between them. CDR3 DNA sequence: TGCAGTGCTAAGGTCCCACTTGGCTACACCTTC. Protein sequence: CSAKVPLGYTF.

The J gene is TRBJ1-2, the V gene TRBV10-2, with 8 bases matching TRBD1. V gave up 3 bases and J gave up 7 bases; unmatched junction bases: 10. Germline CDR1 WSHSY, CDR2 SAAADI. This CDR3 is built from 15 residues. Here the CDR3 DNA reads TGCGCCAGCAGTGACCGGACAGGGTCGAGTGGTGGCTACACCTTC. Amino acid sequence: CASSDRTGSSGGYTF.

This clonotype was picked up a small number of times. This chain uses TRBV20-1 with TRBJ2-7, with 7 bases fitting TRBD1. The germline V gene has CDR1 DFQATT and CDR2 SNEGSKA (reference sequence). V lost 7 bases to trimming and J lost 2 bases; unmatched junction nucleotides: 11. This CDR3 is 14 amino acids long. Here the CDR3 reads CSVQVPGTAYEQYF. DNA of the CDR3: TGCAGTGTCCAGGTCCCGGGGACAGCCTACGAGCAGTACTTC.

This clonotype was detected only a few times. V is TRBV28 and J is TRBJ2-1; TRBD2 matches at 9 bases. The CDR3 sequence is 14 residues long. Per germline, CDR1 MDHEN and CDR2 SYDVKM. J was trimmed by 13 bases and V by 3 bases; bases with no gene match: 10. For the CDR3, the DNA is TGTGCCAGCAGTTTCAGCGGGAGGAGGGGAGTCCAGTTCTTC. As protein: CASSFSGRRGVQFF.

This clonotype occurred a few times. V is TRBV19 and J is TRBJ2-7, with D perhaps given as TRBD1 or TRBD2 (5 bases each). V lost 6 bases, J lost 5 bases, and 23 bases lay in between. CDR3 size: 16 residues. Germline V CDR1 and CDR2: LNHDA, SQIVND (reference sequence). The DNA of the CDR3 is TGTGCCAGTAGCCCCATCGGGGATGGGGCTAGAGACGAGCAGTACTTC. This encodes CASSPIGDGARDEQYF. The variable domain in full, with the rest retrieved from reference TRBV19 and TRBJ2-7, is DGGITQSPKYLFRKEGQNVTLSCEQNLNHDAMYWYRQDPGQGLRLIYYSQIVNDFQKGDIAEGYSVSREKKESFPLTVTSAQKNPTAFYLCASSPIGDGARDEQYFGPGTRLTVT.

J is TRBJ2-7 and V is TRBV7-9; TRBD1 matches 9 bases. Losses at the gene ends were 1 base for V and 1 base for J; bases not matched to a gene: 8. This CDR3 is 17 amino acids long. Per the germline V gene, CDR1 is SEHNR and CDR2 is FQNEAQ (reference sequence). CDR3 sequence reads: CASSLDRGQGRSYEQYF. The CDR3 coding sequence is TGTGCCAGCAGCTTAGACCGAGGACAGGGGAGATCCTACGAGCAGTACTTC.

The J gene is TRBJ2-7, the V gene TRBV6-2 or TRBV6-3; 8 bases agree with TRBD1. The V segment lost 1 base and the J segment 3 bases; nucleotides outside the gene matches: 2. Germline lookup yields CDR1 MNHEY and CDR2 SVGEGT. This CDR3 has 14 residues. This chain's CDR3 is CASSYLDRVYEQYF. CDR3 in DNA: TGTGCCAGCAGTTACTTGGACAGGGTCTACGAGCAGTACTTC.

The table lists this clonotype with many counts. This chain joins TRBV20-1 and TRBJ2-1; 7 positions match TRBD2. Per germline, CDR1 DFQATT and CDR2 SNEGSKA (reference sequence). The CDR3 is made up of 17 amino acids. The junction had 9 bases not matched to a gene; V was cut back by 0 bases and J by 1 base. CDR3: CSARDYDGRTSYNEQFF. CDR3 in DNA: TGCAGTGCTAGAGATTACGACGGGAGGACGTCCTACAATGAGCAGTTCTTC.

This clonotype was observed a handful of times. This rearrangement joins TRBV5-1 to TRBJ1-4, with D possibly TRBD1 on 5 matching bases. V shed 8 bases and J shed 4 bases, with 18 bases lying between them. The V gene's germline CDR1 is SGHRS and CDR2 YFSETQ. The CDR3 loop spans 15 amino acids. CDR3 nucleotides: TGCGCCAGAACAAACGCCGGGACGCTTAATGAAAAACTGTTTTTT. This gives the protein CARTNAGTLNEKLFF.

This clonotype has just a few counts. The chain couples TRBV20-1 to TRBJ2-7, with a weak D call TRBD2 (5 bases). From germline, CDR1 is DFQATT and CDR2 SNEGSKA (reference sequence). The CDR3 covers 12 residues. V lost 6 bases and J lost 2, with 11 bases in between. DNA for the CDR3: TGCAGTGCCACCGGGGTAACCTACGAGCAGTACTTC. This translates into CSATGVTYEQYF.

The gene calls are TRBV20-1 and TRBJ2-2, with 7 bases lining up with TRBD1. The germline V gene encodes CDR1 DFQATT and CDR2 SNEGSKA (reference sequence). After removal of 1 base from V and 4 bases from J, the junction contained 6 bases not matched to a gene. The CDR3 is 15 amino acids. This CDR3 is CSARVGGLGTGELFF. In nucleotides, the CDR3 is TGCAGTGCTAGAGTAGGGGGCCTTGGCACCGGGGAGCTGTTTTTT.

This chain joins TRBV4-2 and TRBJ1-4; D uncertain. The CDR3 length is 13 residues. Trimming stripped 0 bases from V and 3 bases from J, with 2 bases between. Germline lookup yields CDR1 LGHNA and CDR2 YNFKEQ. As DNA, the CDR3 is TGTGCCAGCAGCCAAGAGTCTAATGAAAAACTGTTTTTT. It encodes CASSQESNEKLFF.

The V and J genes are TRBV18 and TRBJ2-1, with 7 bases fitting TRBD2. This CDR3 spans 15 amino acids. Germline V gives CDR1 KGHSH, CDR2 LQKENI. Losses at the gene ends were 4 bases for V and 2 bases for J; bases not matched to a gene: 5. CDR3 in DNA: TGTGCCAGCTCACAACTAGCGAGCCCCTACAATGAGCAGTTCTTC. The encoded protein is CASSQLASPYNEQFF.